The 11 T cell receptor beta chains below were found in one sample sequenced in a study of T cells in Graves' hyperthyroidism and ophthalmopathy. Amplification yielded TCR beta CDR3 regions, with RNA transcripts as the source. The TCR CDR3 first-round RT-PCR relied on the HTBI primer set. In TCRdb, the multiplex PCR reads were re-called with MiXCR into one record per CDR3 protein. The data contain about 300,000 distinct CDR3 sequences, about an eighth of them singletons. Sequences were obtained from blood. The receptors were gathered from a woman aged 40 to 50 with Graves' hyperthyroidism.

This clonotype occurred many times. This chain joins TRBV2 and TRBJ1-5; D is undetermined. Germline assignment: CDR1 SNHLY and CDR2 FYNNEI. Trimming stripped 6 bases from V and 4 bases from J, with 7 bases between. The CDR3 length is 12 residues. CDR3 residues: CASRSVNQPQHF. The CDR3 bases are TGTGCCAGCAGAAGCGTGAATCAGCCCCAGCATTTT.

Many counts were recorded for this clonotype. CDR3 sequence (DNA): TGTGCCACCAGTGACCCGGGACAGGGGGGTTCGATGGAGACCCAGTACTTC. It encodes CATSDPGQGGSMETQYF. The rearrangement uses TRBV24-1 and TRBJ2-5, with 11 nucleotides matching TRBD1. After removal of 4 bases from V and 5 bases from J, the junction contained 11 bases not matched to a gene. Germline values: CDR1 KGHDR, CDR2 SFDVKD. The CDR3 sequence is 17 residues long.

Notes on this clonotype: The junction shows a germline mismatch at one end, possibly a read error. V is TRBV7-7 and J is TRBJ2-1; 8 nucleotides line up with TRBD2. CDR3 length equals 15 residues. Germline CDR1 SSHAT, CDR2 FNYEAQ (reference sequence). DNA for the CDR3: TGTGCTAGCAGCTATGGGACTAGTGGAATTGATGAGCAGTTCTTC. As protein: CASSYGTSGIDEQFF.

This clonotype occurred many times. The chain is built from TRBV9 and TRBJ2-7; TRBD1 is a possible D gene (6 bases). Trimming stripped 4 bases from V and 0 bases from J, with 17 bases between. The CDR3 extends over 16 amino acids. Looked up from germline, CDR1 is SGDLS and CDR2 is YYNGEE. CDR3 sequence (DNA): TGTGCCAGCAGCCTATCTGACAGGTTGAGCTCCTACGAGCAGTACTTC. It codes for CASSLSDRLSSYEQYF.

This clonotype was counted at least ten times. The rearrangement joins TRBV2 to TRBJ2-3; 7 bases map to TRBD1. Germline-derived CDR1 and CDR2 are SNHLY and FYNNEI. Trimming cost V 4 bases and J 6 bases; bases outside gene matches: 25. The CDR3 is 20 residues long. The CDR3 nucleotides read TGTGCCAGCAGTGTGCCGCTGACAGGGACCCCTTCGGATTTAGCGGATACGCAGTATTTT. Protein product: CASSVPLTGTPSDLADTQYF.

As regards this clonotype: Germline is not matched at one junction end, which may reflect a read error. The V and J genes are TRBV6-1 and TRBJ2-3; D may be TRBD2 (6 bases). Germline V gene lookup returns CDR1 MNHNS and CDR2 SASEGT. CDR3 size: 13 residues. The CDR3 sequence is CASSEGLRDKQYF. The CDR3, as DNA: TGTGCCAGCAGTGAGGGACTCAGGGATAAGCAGTATTTT.

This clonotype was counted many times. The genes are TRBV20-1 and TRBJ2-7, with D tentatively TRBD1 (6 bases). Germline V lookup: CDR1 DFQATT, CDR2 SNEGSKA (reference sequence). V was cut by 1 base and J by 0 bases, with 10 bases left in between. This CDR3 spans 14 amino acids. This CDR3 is CSARGDTSSYEQYF. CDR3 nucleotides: TGCAGTGCTAGAGGGGACACGAGCTCCTACGAGCAGTACTTC.

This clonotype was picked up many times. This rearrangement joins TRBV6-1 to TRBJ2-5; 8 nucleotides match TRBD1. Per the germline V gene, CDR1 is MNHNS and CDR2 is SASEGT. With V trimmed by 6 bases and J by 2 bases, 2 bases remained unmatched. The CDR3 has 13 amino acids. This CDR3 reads CASRRDRQETQYF. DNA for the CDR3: TGTGCCAGCAGGAGGGACAGGCAAGAGACCCAGTACTTC.

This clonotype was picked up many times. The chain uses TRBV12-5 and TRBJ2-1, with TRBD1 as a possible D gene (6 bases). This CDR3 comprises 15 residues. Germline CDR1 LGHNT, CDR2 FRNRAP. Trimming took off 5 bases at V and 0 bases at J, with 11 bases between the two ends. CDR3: CASGPGQSSYNEQFF. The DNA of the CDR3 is TGTGCTAGTGGTCCGGGACAAAGCTCCTACAATGAGCAGTTCTTC.

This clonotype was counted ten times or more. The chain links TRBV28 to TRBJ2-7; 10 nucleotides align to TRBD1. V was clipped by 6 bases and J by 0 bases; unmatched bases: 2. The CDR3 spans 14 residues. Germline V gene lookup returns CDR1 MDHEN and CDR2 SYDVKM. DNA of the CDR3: TGTGCCAGCAGCCGACAGGGGGCCTCCTACGAGCAGTACTTC. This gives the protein CASSRQGASYEQYF.

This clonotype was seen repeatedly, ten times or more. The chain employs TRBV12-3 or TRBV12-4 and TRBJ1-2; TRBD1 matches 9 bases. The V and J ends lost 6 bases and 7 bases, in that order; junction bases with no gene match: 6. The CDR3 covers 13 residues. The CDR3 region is CASSKGQGLGYTF. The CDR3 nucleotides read TGTGCCAGCAGCAAGGGACAGGGTCTTGGCTACACCTTC.